The clone carrying this T cell receptor beta chain was seen a single time. Its antigen is not known. This entry is derived from a study of shared clonotypes between healthy human individuals. Study-level findings and limits: Sampling covered blood only; tissue repertoires likely differ.

Splitting the CD4+ cells yielded a CD45RA+ naive subset and a CD45RA-negative memory subset. With 2 bases removed from V and 1 base from J, the gap between germline ends came to 9 bases. The CDR3 is made up of 15 amino acids. CDR1 and CDR2 (germline): SGHDN, FVKESK. The table came from immunoSEQ multiplex PCR; TCRdb's copy has only in-frame clones and leaves some out. The table lists 1.6 million or so clones, approximately 98.5% of them singletons. Sequencing used naive CD4+ T cells sorted from blood. Subset: CD45RA+ positively selected. The V gene is TRBV14, the J gene TRBJ2-4; D unresolved. The TCR was taken from a man aged 25-40 years in good health. CDR3 nucleotides: TGTGCCAGCAGCCAAAGTCTGCCTGCCAAAAACATTCAGTACTTC. Protein sequence: CASSQSLPAKNIQYF.